The entry below describes one T cell receptor beta chain. The data were taken from a study of T-cell reconstitution after alpha-beta-depleted transplantation in children. As it was prepared, the TCRbeta library received unique molecular identifiers. Each CDR3 protein gets one entry after TCRdb re-called the PCR reads with MiXCR. This sample has 200,000 to 250,000 distinct CDR3 sequences, with roughly 8.1% found just once. The sample here was PBMCs, mostly from graft donor cells, taken 360 days after TCRalphabeta/CD19-depleted stem cell transplant. The TCR comes from a male patient between 2 and 10 years old who had a stem cell transplant for acute myeloid leukemia, so the T cells may come from the graft donor.

The CDR3 reads CATGGPGPRDTQYF. In nucleotides, the CDR3 is TGTGCCACCGGCGGCCCCGGGCCAAGAGATACGCAGTATTTT. The gene calls are TRBV15 and TRBJ2-3, with unresolved D. Trimming took 8 bases from V and 5 from J, leaving 17 bases between them. CDR1 is LNHNV, CDR2 YYDKDF, per germline (reference sequence). This CDR3 contains 14 residues.